This TCR beta chain came from a study of T-cell memory formation after mild COVID-19. Deletions cut 2 bases from V and 5 bases from J, with 7 bases between. This CDR3 contains 13 residues. Germline V gives CDR1 SGHVS, CDR2 FQNEAQ. Each CDR3 protein gets one entry after TCRdb re-called the 5' RACE reads with MiXCR. The table shows more than 400,000 distinct CDR3 sequences, with about 18% occurring only once. In this sample, this clonotype turned up a few times. The clonotype comes from an adult woman who had mild COVID-19 (a few samples of this study predate the infection). Cell type and time point are not known. The sequencing sample was made of PBMCs or a T cell subset sorted from them (not recorded which). V gene TRBV7-8 combines with J gene TRBJ2-1; D unclear. CDR3 nucleotide sequence: TGTGCCAGCAGCTTAAGAACCAACAATGAGCAGTTCTTC. Encoded protein: CASSLRTNNEQFF.